These 31 T cell receptor beta chains were all obtained from the same sample, sequenced in a study of siplizumab effects on memory and regulatory T cells. Repertoires were generated with immunoSEQ multiplex PCR, while TCRdb's copy carries only in-frame clones and drops some. The data contain 95,000 to 100,000 clones, about nine tenths of them singletons. Sequenced material: non-Treg CD4+ T cells sorted from blood. These receptors all come from a human donor in good health.

The chain carries TRBV7-3 and TRBJ2-5; 14 nucleotides line up with TRBD2. Per the germline V gene, CDR1 is SGHTA and CDR2 is FQGTGA. This CDR3 region has 15 residues. V lost 4 bases to trimming and J lost 7 bases; unmatched junction nucleotides: 5. CDR3 nucleotides: TGTGCCAGCAGCTCCGGACTAGCGGGAGGTGGGACCCAGTACTTC. It encodes CASSSGLAGGGTQYF.

The chain uses TRBV28 and TRBJ1-4; D is unresolved. The CDR3 is made up of 12 amino acids. Germline assignment: CDR1 MDHEN and CDR2 SYDVKM. Trimming cost V 5 bases and J 12 bases, with 13 bases left between them. The CDR3 region has the DNA TGTGCCAGCAGTCCATATTCGGGTCAACTGTTTTTT. Its protein product is CASSPYSGQLFF.

The rearrangement links TRBV27 to TRBJ1-3; D unresolved. Germline V gene data show CDR1 as MNHEY and CDR2 as SMNVEV (reference sequence). The V end was cut by 7 bases, the J end by 0 bases, with 10 bases between. The CDR3 contains 14 residues. The CDR3 coding sequence is TGTGCCAGCAAGAGGACCTACTCTGGAAACACCATATATTTT. The encoded protein is CASKRTYSGNTIYF.

In this sample, this clone turned up once. V usage is TRBV10-1 and J usage is TRBJ2-1; TRBD2 matches at 10 bases. There are 14 residues in the CDR3. V trimming: 1 base; J trimming: 9 bases; junction bases outside the gene matches: 3. Germline lookup yields CDR1 WNHNN and CDR2 SYGVQD (reference sequence). CDR3 protein: CASSELLAGGEQFF. The CDR3 DNA follows: TGCGCCAGCAGTGAGTTGTTAGCGGGAGGTGAGCAGTTCTTC.

The chain employs TRBV6-1 and TRBJ1-1; perhaps TRBD1 as D (5 bases). This CDR3 contains 13 residues. The V end was cut by 0 bases, the J end by 10 bases, with 12 bases between. Looked up from germline, CDR1 is MNHNS and CDR2 is SASEGT. CDR3 coding DNA: TGTGCCAGCAGTGAAGCAATCGGGGGTAGAGCTTTCTTT. Amino acid sequence: CASSEAIGGRAFF.

V usage is TRBV5-3 and J usage is TRBJ1-1, with a tentative D call TRBD1 (6 bases). TRBV5-3 is sorted into the ORF group, with uncertain function. The CDR3 extends over 22 amino acids. V was pared by 4 bases and J by 1 base, with 35 bases between. The CDR3 is CARSHLGGSGYRRAIQNTEAFF. In nucleotides, the CDR3 is TGTGCCAGAAGCCATTTAGGGGGTTCTGGTTATCGAAGGGCGATCCAGAACACTGAAGCTTTCTTT.

This clone came up once. This chain uses TRBV7-9 with TRBJ2-3; D gene uncertain. The germline CDR1 and CDR2 sequences are SEHNR and FQNEAQ (reference sequence). V was pared by 1 base and J by 3 bases, with 2 bases between. This CDR3 is 12 amino acids long. The CDR3, as DNA: TGTGCCAGCAGCTTAGAGACAGATACGCAGTATTTT. This sequence encodes CASSLETDTQYF. Variable domain in full (rest from reference TRBV7-9 and TRBJ2-3): DTGVSQNPRHKITKRGQNVTFRCDPISEHNRLYWYRQTLGQGPEFLTYFQNEAQLEKSRLLSDRFSAERPKGSFSTLEIQRTEQGDSAMYLCASSLETDTQYFGPGTRLTVL.

This rearrangement joins TRBV4-2 to TRBJ2-3, with unresolved D. Per the germline V gene, CDR1 is LGHNA and CDR2 is YNFKEQ. CDR3 length: 15 amino acids. Deletions cut 0 bases from V and 2 bases from J, with 9 bases between. CDR3: CASSQDRRNTDTQYF. In DNA form, the CDR3 reads TGTGCCAGCAGCCAAGATAGGCGGAACACAGATACGCAGTATTTT.

J is TRBJ1-2 and V is TRBV5-4; possibly TRBD1 for D (6 bases). The V end lost 3 bases, the J end lost 0 bases, and 18 bases lay between the germline ends. The CDR3 extends over 17 amino acids. Germline V gene sequence: CDR1 SGHNT, CDR2 YYREEE (reference sequence). DNA of the CDR3: TGTGCCAGCAGCTCGGGGACATCAAGGGTTACTAACTATGGCTACACCTTC. Its protein product is CASSSGTSRVTNYGYTF.

V usage is TRBV7-9 and J usage is TRBJ2-7; no firm D call. The CDR3 is 15 residues long. Germline CDR1 reads SEHNR; CDR2 reads FQNEAQ (reference sequence). Trimming cost V 6 bases and J 0 bases, with 15 bases left between them. The DNA of the CDR3 is TGTGCCAGCAGTTTTACCCGTACGAGCTCCTACGAGCAGTACTTC. This sequence encodes CASSFTRTSSYEQYF. Full variable domain (missing parts from reference TRBV7-9 and TRBJ2-7): DTGVSQNPRHKITKRGQNVTFRCDPISEHNRLYWYRQTLGQGPEFLTYFQNEAQLEKSRLLSDRFSAERPKGSFSTLEIQRTEQGDSAMYLCASSFTRTSSYEQYFGPGTRLTVT.

V is TRBV5-1 and J is TRBJ2-7, with TRBD2 as a possible D gene (6 bases). The CDR3 extends over 14 amino acids. CDR1 SGHRS and CDR2 YFSETQ come from the germline V gene. Trimming took 2 bases from V and 0 from J, leaving 9 bases between them. Here the CDR3 DNA reads TGCGCCAGCAGCTTCGGGGGAGGCTCCTACGAGCAGTACTTC. It translates to CASSFGGGSYEQYF.

This sequence joins TRBV11-2 and TRBJ2-7; tentatively, D is TRBD2 (5 bases). CDR3 length equals 16 residues. Germline V gene data show CDR1 as SGHAT and CDR2 as FQNNGV. Trimming left V 1 base short and J 2 bases short, with 15 bases between. CDR3 loop: CASSLALAGATYEQYF. For the CDR3, the DNA is TGTGCCAGCAGCTTAGCCCTAGCAGGAGCTACCTACGAGCAGTACTTC.

V is TRBV29-1 and J is TRBJ2-4, with D possibly called TRBD1 or TRBD2 (5 bases each). Germline CDR1 and CDR2: SQVTM and ANQGSEA. CDR3 length equals 13 residues. Trimming shortened V by 4 bases and J by 9 bases, and 16 bases separated the two germline ends. CDR3 sequence reads: CSVVRGARSIQYF. The CDR3 DNA reads as TGCAGCGTTGTTCGGGGCGCTCGGTCCATTCAGTACTTC.

V usage is TRBV5-1 and J usage is TRBJ2-1, with 7 bases lining up with TRBD2. Germline V gene lookup returns CDR1 SGHRS and CDR2 YFSETQ. The V and J ends lost 0 bases and 10 bases, in that order; junction bases with no gene match: 7. This CDR3 contains 14 residues. CDR3 in DNA: TGCGCCAGCAGCTTGGCCTTGGACGGGGGGGAGCAGTTCTTC. Translated: CASSLALDGGEQFF.

The chain links TRBV28 to TRBJ2-1; 15 bases map to TRBD2. The CDR3 has 16 residues. Germline V CDR1 and CDR2: MDHEN, SYDVKM. With 7 bases clipped from V and 6 bases from J, the junction kept 7 bases outside the gene matches. The CDR3 DNA follows: TGTGCCAGCATCACCCTGGGACTAGCGGGAGGCAATGAGCAGTTCTTC. This encodes CASITLGLAGGNEQFF.

The chain is built from TRBV27 and TRBJ2-7; D possibly corresponds to TRBD2 (5 bases). This CDR3 has 11 residues. V shed 8 bases and J shed 5 bases, with 10 bases lying between them. The germline V gene has CDR1 MNHEY and CDR2 SMNVEV (reference sequence). The CDR3 loop is CASRGWHEQYF. In DNA, the CDR3 is TGTGCCAGCCGAGGGTGGCACGAGCAGTACTTC.

The chain employs TRBV28 and TRBJ1-5; D unclear. Germline V gene sequence: CDR1 MDHEN, CDR2 SYDVKM. Trimming cost V 6 bases and J 6 bases, with 12 bases left between them. CDR3 size: 13 residues. This chain's CDR3 is CASSRPGGQPQHF. As DNA, the CDR3 is TGTGCCAGCAGCCGTCCGGGCGGTCAGCCCCAGCATTTT.

A single count supports this clone. This chain connects TRBV21-1 to TRBJ2-7; TRBD2 is the table's D call, not checked against the DNA. TRBV21-1 is shown as a pseudogene. The CDR3 sequence is 16 residues long. The CDR3 region has the DNA TGTGCCAGCATCTTACGGAGGTCCGGGGGTAGGAACGAGCAGTACTTC. Encoded protein: CASILRRSGGRNEQYF.

V is TRBV30 and J is TRBJ1-2; 10 bases line up with TRBD1. The CDR3 is 14 amino acids. Germline V gene lookup returns CDR1 GTSNPN and CDR2 SVGIG (reference sequence). J was trimmed by 4 bases and V by 5 bases; bases with no gene match: 7. The CDR3 region has the DNA TGTGCCTGGGAGGACAGGGGGGTTACCTATGGCTACACCTTC. Translated, it gives CAWEDRGVTYGYTF.

The chain has TRBV11-3 and TRBJ2-3, with 14 nucleotides matching TRBD2. Germline lookup yields CDR1 SGHNT and CDR2 YENEEA. This CDR3 is 16 amino acids long. V lost 5 bases and J lost 6; bases outside the gene matches: 7. CDR3 region: CASSAPGLAGVDTQYF. The CDR3 DNA reads TGTGCCAGCAGCGCCCCGGGACTAGCGGGAGTGGATACGCAGTATTTT.

The chain has TRBV19 and TRBJ1-4; 8 bases align to TRBD1. Germline loops: CDR1 LNHDA, CDR2 SQIVND (reference sequence). The J segment lost 8 bases and the V segment lost 3 bases, leaving 8 bases of the junction unmatched. The CDR3 length is 15 residues. The CDR3 sequence is CASSIWSGGGEKLFF. CDR3 nucleotides: TGTGCCAGTAGTATCTGGTCAGGGGGCGGGGAAAAACTGTTTTTT. The full variable domain, with the rest looked up from reference TRBV19 and TRBJ1-4, is DGGITQSPKYLFRKEGQNVTLSCEQNLNHDAMYWYRQDPGQGLRLIYYSQIVNDFQKGDIAEGYSVSREKKESFPLTVTSAQKNPTAFYLCASSIWSGGGEKLFFGSGTQLSVL.

The CDR3 DNA sequence: TGTGCCAGCAGCCAAAGCGGGTCGCTGTTCTTC. Its protein is CASSQSGSLFF. The rearrangement links TRBV7-2 to TRBJ2-1; tentatively, D is TRBD2 (6 bases). The CDR3 totals 11 residues. Trimming left V 5 bases short and J 15 bases short, with 14 bases between. Per germline, CDR1 SGHTA and CDR2 FQGNSA.

The rearrangement links TRBV9 to TRBJ2-1; either TRBD1 or TRBD2 may supply D (5 bases each). The germline V gene encodes CDR1 SGDLS and CDR2 YYNGEE. Trimming took off 0 bases at V and 2 bases at J, with 9 bases between the two ends. The CDR3 runs to 15 residues. The CDR3 loop reads CASSVDGTTYNEQFF. The DNA for the CDR3 is TGTGCCAGCAGCGTAGATGGGACGACCTACAATGAGCAGTTCTTC. The full variable domain, completed using reference TRBV9 and TRBJ2-1, is DSGVTQTPKHLITATGQRVTLRCSPRSGDLSVYWYQQSLDQGLQFLIQYYNGEERAKGNILERFSAQQFPDLHSELNLSSLELGDSALYFCASSVDGTTYNEQFFGPGTRLTVL.

This chain connects TRBV6-5 to TRBJ2-7; perhaps TRBD1 as D (6 bases). With 4 bases removed from V and 3 bases from J, the gap between germline ends came to 10 bases. The CDR3 is 13 amino acids. CDR1 MNHEY and CDR2 SVGAGI come from the germline V gene. CDR3 DNA sequence: TGTGCCAGCAGTTCCACAGGGTTCTACGAGCAGTACTTC. Its protein is CASSSTGFYEQYF.

The chain recombines TRBV2 with TRBJ1-3; D possibly corresponds to TRBD1 (5 bases). The ends were cut back, 6 bases at V and 0 bases at J, with 12 bases in the middle. The CDR3 has 15 amino acids. Germline loops: CDR1 SNHLY, CDR2 FYNNEI. The CDR3 nucleotides are TGTGCCAGCAGCGTTGGACATCCCTCTGGAAACACCATATATTTT. Amino acids: CASSVGHPSGNTIYF.

J is TRBJ2-7 and V is TRBV25-1; D is perhaps TRBD1 (6 bases). CDR3 length equals 17 residues. Germline CDR1 is MGHDK and CDR2 is SYGVNS. V was pared by 5 bases and J by 0 bases, with 20 bases between. CDR3 sequence reads: CASSPLLGAGSSYEQYF. DNA of the CDR3: TGTGCCAGCAGTCCACTGTTGGGGGCAGGGAGCTCCTACGAGCAGTACTTC.

The chain links TRBV19 to TRBJ1-5, with D tentatively TRBD1 (5 bases). V lost 3 bases, J lost 7 bases, and 10 bases lay in between. The CDR3 sequence is 13 residues long. In germline, CDR1 is LNHDA, CDR2 SQIVND (reference sequence). The CDR3 sequence: CASSITGQQPQHF. CDR3 sequence (DNA): TGTGCCAGTAGTATTACGGGGCAACAGCCCCAGCATTTT.

This chain joins TRBV29-1 and TRBJ2-5; 7 bases are shared with TRBD2. The CDR3 totals 16 residues. Trimming at V came to 4 bases and at J to 5 bases, leaving 16 bases not matched to a gene. From germline, CDR1 is SQVTM and CDR2 ANQGSEA. In DNA, the CDR3 is TGCAGCGTTGCAGGGTTACCTTTGGGGGGGAGCGAGACCCAGTACTTC. Protein sequence: CSVAGLPLGGSETQYF.

The chain carries TRBV5-1 and TRBJ1-1; the D is unclear. The V gene lost 0 bases and the J gene lost 4 bases, with 13 bases spanning the gap. The CDR3 extends over 15 amino acids. Germline CDR1 and CDR2: SGHRS and YFSETQ. In DNA form, the CDR3 reads TGCGCCAGCAGCTTGGCACAAGGAGGGAGCACTGAAGCTTTCTTT. It is translated as CASSLAQGGSTEAFF.

The chain has TRBV11-3 and TRBJ2-7; 8 positions agree with TRBD1. The V gene end was trimmed by 5 bases and the J gene end by 5 bases; junction bases not matched to a gene: 11. The germline V gene has CDR1 SGHNT and CDR2 YENEEA. The CDR3 extends over 15 amino acids. CDR3 nucleotide sequence: TGTGCCAGCAGCCCGCGGACAGGGAGGATCCACGAGCAGTACTTC. It specifies CASSPRTGRIHEQYF.

J is TRBJ2-4 and V is TRBV28; perhaps TRBD1 as D (5 bases). V shed 6 bases and J shed 1 base, with 10 bases lying between them. CDR1 is MDHEN and CDR2 is SYDVKM in the germline V gene. The CDR3 runs 14 residues. DNA for the CDR3: TGTGCCAGCAGAGCCCCAGGGGCCAAAAACATTCAGTACTTC. Encoded protein: CASRAPGAKNIQYF.